The 16 T cell receptor beta chains below all came from one sample that was sequenced in a study of T cell responses to AZD1222 COVID-19 vaccine. Some clones are missing from TCRdb's copy, which holds only in-frame ones; the method was immunoSEQ multiplex PCR. The sample holds 200,000 to 250,000 clones, 94% seen once. Material: peripheral blood, obtained 28 days after the second dose of the MenACWY control vaccine. The receptors were gathered from an adult who received the MenACWY meningococcal vaccine as a control.

V and J are TRBV9 and TRBJ1-5, with D possibly being TRBD1 (5 bases). Deletions cut 0 bases from V and 6 bases from J, with 16 bases between. The germline V gene encodes CDR1 SGDLS and CDR2 YYNGEE. The CDR3 runs 16 residues. The CDR3: CASSVEVRAGGQPQHF. The CDR3 DNA follows: TGTGCCAGCAGCGTAGAGGTCAGGGCGGGTGGTCAGCCCCAGCATTTT.

This clone was observed a single time. This chain uses TRBV14 with TRBJ2-5; maybe TRBD2 (6 bases). Germline lookup yields CDR1 SGHDN and CDR2 FVKESK. CDR3 size: 15 residues. Trimming cost V 1 base and J 5 bases, with 14 bases left between them. This chain's CDR3 is CASSQALGGMETQYF. The CDR3 bases are TGTGCCAGCAGCCAAGCCCTGGGGGGAATGGAGACCCAGTACTTC.

J is TRBJ2-3 and V is TRBV13; 7 bases are shared with TRBD1. The V segment lost 3 bases and the J segment 2 bases; nucleotides outside the gene matches: 5. Germline loops: CDR1 PRHDT, CDR2 FYEKMQ (reference sequence). CDR3 size: 15 residues. Here the CDR3 DNA reads TGTGCCAGCAGCTTGTTCGACAGGGACACAGATACGCAGTATTTT. This sequence encodes CASSLFDRDTDTQYF. The full variable domain, rest sourced from reference TRBV13 and TRBJ2-3, is AAGVIQSPRHLIKEKRETATLKCYPIPRHDTVYWYQQGPGQDPQFLISFYEKMQSDKGSIPDRFSAQQFSDYHSELNMSSLELGDSALYFCASSLFDRDTDTQYFGPGTRLTVL.

The rearrangement links TRBV7-2 to TRBJ2-7; tentative D call: TRBD1 (7 bases). Trimming left V 5 bases short and J 4 bases short, with 15 bases between. The germline CDR1 and CDR2 sequences are SGHTA and FQGNSA. The CDR3 loop spans 14 amino acids. CDR3 loop: CASSQGGTFYEQYF. DNA for the CDR3: TGTGCCAGCAGCCAGGGGGGCACCTTTTACGAGCAGTACTTC. Supplemented by reference TRBV7-2 and TRBJ2-7, the full variable domain reads GAGVSQSPSNKVTEKGKDVELRCDPISGHTALYWYRQSLGQGLEFLIYFQGNSAPDKSGLPSDRFSAERTGGSVSTLTIQRTQQEDSAVYLCASSQGGTFYEQYFGPGTRLTVT.

The V gene is TRBV15, the J gene TRBJ1-2; D is perhaps TRBD1 (5 bases). V lost 1 base and J lost 8, with 17 bases in between. The length of the CDR3 is 15 residues. Looked up from germline, CDR1 is LNHNV and CDR2 is YYDKDF (reference sequence). CDR3 in amino acids: CATSRVGLQAQGYTF. DNA for the CDR3: TGTGCCACCAGCAGAGTAGGTCTACAGGCTCAAGGCTACACCTTC.

The rearrangement links TRBV7-9 to TRBJ2-7, with TRBD2 identical over 7 bases. CDR3 length equals 16 residues. From germline, CDR1 is SEHNR and CDR2 FQNEAQ (reference sequence). V dropped 2 bases and J dropped 0; count of bases not matched to a gene: 7. CDR3 nucleotides: TGTGCCAGCAGCTTACCAATGGGCGGGAGCTCCTACGAGCAGTACTTC. As protein: CASSLPMGGSSYEQYF.

This chain links TRBV11-2 with TRBJ1-4; D remains ambiguous. CDR3 size: 15 residues. Between the trimmed V and J ends, which lost 4 bases and 0 bases, there was a span of 9 bases. Per germline, CDR1 SGHAT and CDR2 FQNNGV. The CDR3 bases are TGTGCCAGCAGCTACTCAGTAGCAACTAATGAAAAACTGTTTTTT. The encoded protein is CASSYSVATNEKLFF.

The rearrangement uses TRBV28 and TRBJ1-5; D unresolved. The germline gives CDR1 MDHEN, CDR2 SYDVKM. V lost 5 bases, J lost 5 bases, and 10 bases lay in between. The CDR3 has 13 amino acids. DNA for the CDR3: TGTGCCAGCAGTCTTACTTTCGATCAGCCCCAGCATTTT. It yields the protein CASSLTFDQPQHF.

The genes are TRBV28 and TRBJ2-1, with 8 bases lining up with TRBD1. This CDR3 is built from 14 residues. Trimming at V came to 6 bases and at J to 6 bases, leaving 7 bases not matched to a gene. Per germline, CDR1 MDHEN and CDR2 SYDVKM. The DNA for the CDR3 is TGTGCCAGCAGAGGACAGGGCGGTTCCAATGAGCAGTTCTTC. Translation gives CASRGQGGSNEQFF.

V and J are TRBV5-1 and TRBJ1-6; TRBD1 might be the D (5 bases). The CDR3 is 16 residues long. Germline V gene lookup returns CDR1 SGHRS and CDR2 YFSETQ. V gave up 0 bases and J gave up 7 bases, with 14 bases separating them. DNA for the CDR3: TGCGCCAGCAGCTTGGTTCTTCAGGGAAGCAATTCACCCCTCCACTTT. Translating it yields CASSLVLQGSNSPLHF.

The chain uses TRBV14 and TRBJ1-6; unclear D gene. V gave up 1 base and J gave up 7 bases, with 8 bases separating them. Germline V gene sequence: CDR1 SGHDN, CDR2 FVKESK. The CDR3 has 14 residues. CDR3 in DNA: TGTGCCAGCAGCCAAGGGACTTCGAATTCACCCCTCCACTTT. Its protein product is CASSQGTSNSPLHF.

The V gene is TRBV10-3, the J gene TRBJ1-2; the D is unclear. This CDR3 has 14 residues. The germline V gene has CDR1 ENHRY and CDR2 SYGVKD. The V gene lost 6 bases and the J gene lost 4 bases, with 15 bases spanning the gap. In nucleotides, the CDR3 is TGTGCCATCAGGTCGGACTCGGGAGGCTATGGCTACACCTTC. This translates into CAIRSDSGGYGYTF.

The V and J genes are TRBV6-6 and TRBJ2-7, with D perhaps TRBD1 (6 bases). V was trimmed by 6 bases and J by 2 bases, leaving 14 bases between them. Germline values: CDR1 MNHNY, CDR2 SVGAGI (reference sequence). The CDR3 runs to 14 residues. The CDR3 region has the DNA TGTGCCAGCAGGCTCCGGACAGCCCCCTACGAGCAGTACTTC. Encoded protein: CASRLRTAPYEQYF.

The V gene is TRBV6-5, the J gene TRBJ2-7; 8 nucleotides match TRBD2. Trimming took 2 bases from V and 8 from J; bases not matched to a gene: 11. This CDR3 has 15 amino acids. CDR1 and CDR2 (germline): MNHEY, SVGAGI. CDR3 DNA sequence: TGTGCCAGCAGTTACCTGCGGGGGGTATTTGCACAGCAGTACTTC. Residues: CASSYLRGVFAQQYF.

V is TRBV6-4 and J is TRBJ2-1; TRBD2 aligns across 14 bases. CDR1 and CDR2 from the germline V gene are MRHNA and SNTAGT. The CDR3 sequence is 18 residues long. V lost 8 bases to trimming and J lost 0 bases; unmatched junction nucleotides: 9. The CDR3 DNA follows: TGTGCCAGCCGACAGACTAGCGGGGGGGCCCTCTCCTACAATGAGCAGTTCTTC. Its translation is CASRQTSGGALSYNEQFF.

The chain carries TRBV29-1 and TRBJ2-5; TRBD1 matches at 8 bases. The CDR3 is 15 residues long. Germline CDR1 is SQVTM and CDR2 is ANQGSEA. V gave up 3 bases and J gave up 5 bases; unmatched junction bases: 11. CDR3 sequence (DNA): TGCAGCGTTGACAGGGCAGGGGGCGGACGGGAGACCCAGTACTTC. It is translated as CSVDRAGGGRETQYF.